This note documents a single T cell receptor beta chain sequence. Time point specified: pretreatment peripheral blood. The CDR3 has 12 residues. V lost 7 bases to trimming and J lost 8 bases, with 11 bases between them. Germline values: CDR1 MNHNY, CDR2 SVGAGI (reference sequence). The sample is drawn from a study of PD-L1 blockade in urothelial cancer. As for the study in general: Patients initiated atezolizumab in the mid-2010s at 1,200 mg intravenously every 3 weeks.

Produced via immunoSEQ multiplex PCR; TCRdb's table is partial and in-frame only. The sample holds under 95,000 clones; around 85% are singletons and the top ten take under 15%. The TCR originated in a man aged 60-69 years with urothelial cancer. The rearrangement links TRBV6-6 to TRBJ1-4, with unresolved D. The sequencing here drew on PBMCs, taken around atezolizumab (anti-PD-L1) treatment. CDR3 sequence reads: CASNREFEKLFF. The CDR3 DNA follows: TGTGCCAGCAATCGGGAATTCGAAAAACTGTTTTTT.